The T cell receptor (beta chain) under discussion was sequenced for a study of OX40 agonist ivuxolimab in advanced cancers. On the study more broadly: In this trial design, patients received ivuxolimab intravenously at 0.01 to 10 mg/kg every 2 weeks. A history of anti-PD-1, anti-PD-L1 or anti-CTLA-4 therapy was acceptable, and over 35% had some.

CDR3 length equals 13 residues. The V end lost 4 bases, the J end lost 7 bases, and 12 bases lay between the germline ends. CDR1 SGDLS and CDR2 YYNGEE come from the germline V gene. The repertoire was sequenced with immunoSEQ multiplex PCR; TCRdb's copy has only in-frame clones and lacks some. The table has 90,000 or so clones, around 90% seen once; the top ten hold around 2.7%. Systemic immunosuppression or autoimmune disease history was grounds to exclude patients. This rearrangement joins TRBV9 to TRBJ2-4; D uncertain. This receptor was obtained from an adult with an advanced solid tumor such as melanoma, head and neck, liver or kidney cancer. This material consisted of CD4+ or CD8+ T cells sorted from blood, taken in a trial of the OX40 agonist ivuxolimab. The CDR3 region is CASSTHKSNIQYF. The CDR3 nucleotides are TGTGCCAGCAGCACCCACAAGTCCAACATTCAGTACTTC.